This TCR beta chain came from a study of blood T cell repertoires in COVID-19. Study context: Samples came from the United States, Italy and Spain, spanning acute and convalescent COVID-19. Sources were T cells, B-cell-depleted T cells, or PBMCs; the material itself was cDNA or gDNA.

Comments on this clone: The identical CDR3 is also encoded by other nucleotide sequences in the sample.

The data were produced by immunoSEQ multiplex PCR, yet TCRdb's version contains in-frame clones alone and is incomplete. The repertoire holds about 94,000 clones, more than 75% seen once, with 7.4% in the top ten. The sequence was obtained from a human donor with acute or convalescent COVID-19. The donor label of this sample is uncertain. Sequencing used peripheral blood.

CDR3 sequence (DNA): TGTGCCAGCAGCTTAGGGGGCAACACTGAAGCTTTCTTT. It codes for CASSLGGNTEAFF. V usage is TRBV11-2 and J usage is TRBJ1-1; the D gene is possibly TRBD1 (5 bases). CDR1 SGHAT and CDR2 FQNNGV come from the germline V gene. The V end lost 1 base, the J end lost 2 bases, and 5 bases lay between the germline ends. The CDR3 has 13 residues.